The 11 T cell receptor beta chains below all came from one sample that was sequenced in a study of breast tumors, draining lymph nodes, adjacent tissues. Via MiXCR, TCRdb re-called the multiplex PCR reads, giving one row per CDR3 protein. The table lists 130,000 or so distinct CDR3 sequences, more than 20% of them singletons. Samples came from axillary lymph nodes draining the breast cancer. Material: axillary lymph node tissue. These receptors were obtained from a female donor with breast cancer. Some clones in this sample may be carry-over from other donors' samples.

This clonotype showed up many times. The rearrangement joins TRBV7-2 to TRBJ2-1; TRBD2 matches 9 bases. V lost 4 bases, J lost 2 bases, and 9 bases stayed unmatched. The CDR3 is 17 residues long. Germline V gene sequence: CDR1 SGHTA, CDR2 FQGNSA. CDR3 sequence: CASSWAGWTSAYNEQFF. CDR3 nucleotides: TGTGCCAGCAGCTGGGCTGGGTGGACTAGCGCCTACAATGAGCAGTTCTTC. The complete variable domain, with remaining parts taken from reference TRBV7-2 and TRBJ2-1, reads GAGVSQSPSNKVTEKGKDVELRCDPISGHTALYWYRQSLGQGLEFLIYFQGNSAPDKSGLPSDRFSAERTGGSVSTLTIQRTQQEDSAVYLCASSWAGWTSAYNEQFFGPGTRLTVL.

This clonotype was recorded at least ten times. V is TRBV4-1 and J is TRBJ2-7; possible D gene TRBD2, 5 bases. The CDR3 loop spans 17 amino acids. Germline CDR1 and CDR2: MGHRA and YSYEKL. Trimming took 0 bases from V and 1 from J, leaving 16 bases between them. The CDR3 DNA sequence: TGCGCCAGCAGCCAAGATCGCAGCGACTATTCGTCCTACGAGCAGTACTTC. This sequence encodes CASSQDRSDYSSYEQYF.

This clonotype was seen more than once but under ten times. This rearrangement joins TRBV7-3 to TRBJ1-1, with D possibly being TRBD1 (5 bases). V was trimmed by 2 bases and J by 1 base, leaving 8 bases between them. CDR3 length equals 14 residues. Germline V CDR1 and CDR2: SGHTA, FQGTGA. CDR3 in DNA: TGTGCCAGCAGCTTAGGGCAGGGGAACACTGAAGCTTTCTTT. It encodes CASSLGQGNTEAFF.

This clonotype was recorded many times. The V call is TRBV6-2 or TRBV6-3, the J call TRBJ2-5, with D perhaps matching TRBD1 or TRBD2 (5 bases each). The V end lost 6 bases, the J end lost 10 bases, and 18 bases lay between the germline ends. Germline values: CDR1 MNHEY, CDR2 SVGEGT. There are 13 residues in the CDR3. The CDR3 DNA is TGTGCCAGCAGCCTCGGGACCGCGAGTGGCCAGTACTTC. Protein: CASSLGTASGQYF.

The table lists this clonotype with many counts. For the CDR3, the DNA is TGTGCCAGCAGTCAGACTAGATCCTTATCCCAAGAGACCCAGTACTTC. Protein: CASSQTRSLSQETQYF. The V call is TRBV5-4, the J call TRBJ2-5; a weak D match, TRBD2 (6 bases). The CDR3 totals 16 residues. Germline V gene data show CDR1 as SGHNT and CDR2 as YYREEE (reference sequence). V was trimmed by 5 bases and J by 1 base, leaving 18 bases between them.

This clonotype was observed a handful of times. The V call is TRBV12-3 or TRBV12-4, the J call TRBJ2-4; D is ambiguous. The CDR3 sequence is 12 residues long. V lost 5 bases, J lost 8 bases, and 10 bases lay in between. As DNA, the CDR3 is TGTGCCAGCAGTGGGTTGTTGGACATTCAGTACTTC. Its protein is CASSGLLDIQYF.

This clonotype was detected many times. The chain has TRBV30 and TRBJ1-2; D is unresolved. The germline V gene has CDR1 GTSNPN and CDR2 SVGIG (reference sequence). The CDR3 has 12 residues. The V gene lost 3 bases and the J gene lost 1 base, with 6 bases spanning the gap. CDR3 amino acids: CAWRHNNYGYTF. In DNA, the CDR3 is TGTGCCTGGAGACACAATAACTATGGCTACACCTTC.

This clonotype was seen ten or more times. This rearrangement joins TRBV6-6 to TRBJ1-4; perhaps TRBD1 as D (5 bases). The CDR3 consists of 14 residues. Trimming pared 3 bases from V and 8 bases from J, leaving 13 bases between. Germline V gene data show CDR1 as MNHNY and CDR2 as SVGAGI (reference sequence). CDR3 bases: TGTGCCAGCAGTTATGGGGGGGAAGGGGAAAAACTGTTTTTT. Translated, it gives CASSYGGEGEKLFF.

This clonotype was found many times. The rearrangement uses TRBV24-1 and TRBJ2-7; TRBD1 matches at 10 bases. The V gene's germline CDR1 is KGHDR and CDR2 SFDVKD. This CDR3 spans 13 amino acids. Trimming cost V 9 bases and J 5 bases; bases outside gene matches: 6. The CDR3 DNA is TGTGCCACCGCGGACAGGGGGGCCAACGAGCAGTACTTC. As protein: CATADRGANEQYF.

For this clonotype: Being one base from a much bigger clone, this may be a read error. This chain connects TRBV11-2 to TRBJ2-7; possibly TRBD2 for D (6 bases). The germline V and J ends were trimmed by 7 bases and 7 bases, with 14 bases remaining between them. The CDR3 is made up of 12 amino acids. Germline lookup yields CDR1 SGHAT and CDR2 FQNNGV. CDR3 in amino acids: CASNIWGEEQYF. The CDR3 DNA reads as TGTGCCAGCAACATATGGGGGGAAGAGCAGTACTTC.

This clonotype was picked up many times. CDR3 region: CASSRGVLSSYEQYF. The CDR3, as DNA: TGCGCCAGCAGCCGGGGGGTGCTTAGCTCCTACGAGCAGTACTTC. The chain is built from TRBV4-1 and TRBJ2-7; tentatively, D is TRBD2 (6 bases). This CDR3 has 15 residues. The germline CDR1 and CDR2 sequences are MGHRA and YSYEKL. The V end was cut by 4 bases, the J end by 0 bases, with 13 bases between.